The T cell receptor beta chain described here comes from a study of technical replicates of blood from several donors. Germline CDR1 is MNHNS and CDR2 is SASEGT. This CDR3 has 16 amino acids. Trimming pared 4 bases from V and 6 bases from J, leaving 22 bases between. Libraries were prepared by immunoSEQ multiplex PCR; TCRdb keeps only in-frame clonotypes and omits some of them. The sample contains about 79,000 clones, approximately 94% of which appear only once. The sequencing sample was made of T cells isolated from PBMCs. V gene TRBV6-1 combines with J gene TRBJ2-7, with D possibly TRBD1 on 6 matching bases. The clonotype comes from a human donor in good health. CDR3 nucleotides: TGTGCCAGCAGTGCACTTCCGGGACAAGGGGCGTCCGAGCAGTACTTC. It encodes CASSALPGQGASEQYF.